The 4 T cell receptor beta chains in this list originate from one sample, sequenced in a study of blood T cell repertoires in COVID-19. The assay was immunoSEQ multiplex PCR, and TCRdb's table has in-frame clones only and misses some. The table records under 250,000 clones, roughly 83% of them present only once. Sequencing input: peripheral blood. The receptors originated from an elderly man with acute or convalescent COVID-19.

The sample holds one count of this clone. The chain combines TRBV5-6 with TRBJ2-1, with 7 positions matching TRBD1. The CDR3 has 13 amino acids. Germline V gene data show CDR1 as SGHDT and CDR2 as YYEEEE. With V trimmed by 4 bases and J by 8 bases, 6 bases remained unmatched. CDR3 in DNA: TGTGCCAGCAGCCTGCGACAGGGCCATGAGCAGTTCTTC. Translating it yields CASSLRQGHEQFF.

The CDR3 reads CASTGGNQPQHF. The CDR3 DNA sequence: TGTGCCAGCACAGGAGGGAACCAGCCCCAGCATTTT. The J gene is TRBJ1-5, the V gene TRBV28; D is ambiguous. Trimming cost V 7 bases and J 7 bases, with 11 bases left between them. Looked up from germline, CDR1 is MDHEN and CDR2 is SYDVKM. CDR3 length: 12 amino acids.

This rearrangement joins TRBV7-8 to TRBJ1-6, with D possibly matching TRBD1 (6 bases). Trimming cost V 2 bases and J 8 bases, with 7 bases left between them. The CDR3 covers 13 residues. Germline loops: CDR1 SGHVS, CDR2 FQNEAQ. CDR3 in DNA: TGTGCCAGCAGCTTACCAGGGGATTCACCCCTCCACTTT. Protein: CASSLPGDSPLHF.

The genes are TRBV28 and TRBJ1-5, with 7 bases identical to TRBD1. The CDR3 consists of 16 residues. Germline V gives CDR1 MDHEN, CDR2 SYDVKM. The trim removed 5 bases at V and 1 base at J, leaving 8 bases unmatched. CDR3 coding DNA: TGTGCCAGCAGTGAAACTCAGGGGGAGAGCAATCAGCCCCAGCATTTT. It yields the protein CASSETQGESNQPQHF.